Listed below are T cell receptor beta chains from one sample, sequenced in a study of early T cells in non-severe SARS-CoV-2 infection. One entry per CDR3 protein results from TCRdb running MiXCR on the 5' RACE reads. The repertoire holds approximately 79,000 distinct CDR3 sequences, with around 13% as singletons. The source material was whole blood. The receptors originated from an adult who was a healthcare worker with PCR-confirmed SARS-CoV-2 infection or an uninfected control (not recorded which). Each CDR3 is given with its conserved first and last residue. The D gene is left open where the match is weak. Expanded clones are given a class, and other clones once, few, many or no size at all.

v_call: TRBV28
d_call: TRBD1
clone_size: few
cdr3_length: 19
j_call: TRBJ2-7
cdr3_nt: TGTGCCAGCAGTTTACCGGGACAGGGGGACTTCTTCAACTCCTACGAGCAGTACTTC
cdr3_aa: CASSLPGQGDFFNSYEQYF

v_call: TRBV27
d_call: TRBD1
clone_size: -
cdr3_length: 15
j_call: TRBJ1-2
cdr3_nt: TGTGCCAGCAGTTACCCGACAGGGATAAGGGATGGCTACACCTTC
cdr3_aa: CASSYPTGIRDGYTF

v_call: TRBV9
d_call: -
clone_size: many
cdr3_length: 13
j_call: TRBJ2-3
cdr3_nt: TGTGCCAGCAGCGTAAACAACGGGGATACGCAGTATTTT
cdr3_aa: CASSVNNGDTQYF

v_call: TRBV2
d_call: -
clone_size: many
cdr3_length: 14
j_call: TRBJ2-3
cdr3_nt: TGTGCCAGCAGCCTCGGCACCCGCGGAGATACGCAGTATTTT
cdr3_aa: CASSLGTRGDTQYF

v_call: TRBV10-3
d_call: -
clone_size: -
cdr3_length: 14
j_call: TRBJ2-1
cdr3_nt: TGTGCCATCAGTGTTCCAGGGGGGCCAGCTGAGCAGTTCTTC
cdr3_aa: CAISVPGGPAEQFF

v_call: TRBV11-2
d_call: -
clone_size: many
cdr3_length: 12
j_call: TRBJ1-1
cdr3_nt: TGTGCCAGCAGCTCATTTCGGGTTGAAGCTTTCTTT
cdr3_aa: CASSSFRVEAFF

v_call: TRBV28
d_call: -
clone_size: -
cdr3_length: 14
j_call: TRBJ2-7
cdr3_nt: TGTGCCAGCAGTTTATTCTCCCTTAACTACGAGCAGTACTTC
cdr3_aa: CASSLFSLNYEQYF

v_call: TRBV5-1
d_call: TRBD2
clone_size: few
cdr3_length: 15
j_call: TRBJ2-3
cdr3_nt: TGCGCCAGCGTGAGCGGGGGGGCTAGCACAGATACGCAGTATTTT
cdr3_aa: CASVSGGASTDTQYF

v_call: TRBV7-2
d_call: TRBD1
clone_size: medium-sized
cdr3_length: 15
j_call: TRBJ2-5
cdr3_nt: TGTGCCAGCAGCTTGGTGGGACAGCCCCAAGAGACCCAGTACTTC
cdr3_aa: CASSLVGQPQETQYF

v_call: TRBV9
d_call: TRBD1
clone_size: -
cdr3_length: 15
j_call: TRBJ2-7
cdr3_nt: TGTGCCAGCAGCGTAGAGCCAGGGGGCACCTACGAGCAGTACTTC
cdr3_aa: CASSVEPGGTYEQYF

v_call: TRBV10-3
d_call: -
clone_size: -
cdr3_length: 14
j_call: TRBJ1-1
cdr3_nt: TGTGCCATCAGTGAGAGGGGCAGGAACACTGAAGCTTTCTTT
cdr3_aa: CAISERGRNTEAFF

v_call: TRBV7-9
d_call: -
clone_size: many
cdr3_length: 13
j_call: TRBJ2-7
cdr3_nt: TGTGCCAGCAGCTCCAGGGTCGACGAGGAGCAGTACTTC
cdr3_aa: CASSSRVDEEQYF

v_call: TRBV29-1
d_call: -
clone_size: -
cdr3_length: 11
j_call: TRBJ1-1
cdr3_nt: TGCAGCGTTGGAACGAACACTGAAGCTTTCTTT
cdr3_aa: CSVGTNTEAFF

v_call: TRBV28
d_call: TRBD1
clone_size: -
cdr3_length: 12
j_call: TRBJ2-7
cdr3_nt: TGTGCCAGCCGCTGGACAGGGGGCGAGCAGTACTTC
cdr3_aa: CASRWTGGEQYF

v_call: TRBV6-1
d_call: -
clone_size: -
cdr3_length: 16
j_call: TRBJ1-3
cdr3_nt: TGTGCCAGCAGTGAATCGTCAGTTAACTCTGGAAACACCATATATTTT
cdr3_aa: CASSESSVNSGNTIYF

v_call: TRBV4-1
d_call: TRBD1
clone_size: few
cdr3_length: 15
j_call: TRBJ1-4
cdr3_nt: TGCGCCAGCAGCAAACAAACAGGGGTTGGTGAAAAACTGTTTTTT
cdr3_aa: CASSKQTGVGEKLFF

v_call: TRBV29-1
d_call: -
clone_size: many
cdr3_length: 11
j_call: TRBJ2-2
cdr3_nt: TGCAGCGTTGACAGGGCCGGGGAGCTGTTTTTT
cdr3_aa: CSVDRAGELFF

v_call: TRBV20-1
d_call: -
clone_size: many
cdr3_length: 15
j_call: TRBJ2-3
cdr3_nt: TGCAGTGCTAGAGAGATTGCGGGGTCCACAGATACGCAGTATTTT
cdr3_aa: CSAREIAGSTDTQYF

v_call: TRBV11-2
d_call: TRBD2
clone_size: few
cdr3_length: 19
j_call: TRBJ2-1
cdr3_nt: TGTGCCAGCAGCCCGCCGGGACTAGCGGGACGGAGCTCCTACAATGAGCAGTTCTTC
cdr3_aa: CASSPPGLAGRSSYNEQFF

v_call: TRBV3-1
d_call: -
clone_size: many
cdr3_length: 14
j_call: TRBJ2-5
cdr3_nt: TGTGCCAGCAACTCAGGGGGGCGTCAAGAGACCCAGTACTTC
cdr3_aa: CASNSGGRQETQYF

v_call: TRBV27
d_call: -
clone_size: many
cdr3_length: 16
j_call: TRBJ2-2
cdr3_nt: TGTGCCAGCAGTCTAAACCCTCCGGTGAGGGCCGGGGAGCTGTTTTTT
cdr3_aa: CASSLNPPVRAGELFF

v_call: TRBV5-1
d_call: -
clone_size: many
cdr3_length: 14
j_call: TRBJ2-5
cdr3_nt: TGCGCCAGCAGCTCCCAGGGTAGCCAAGAGACCCAGTACTTC
cdr3_aa: CASSSQGSQETQYF

v_call: TRBV6-5
d_call: -
clone_size: few
cdr3_length: 15
j_call: TRBJ2-4
cdr3_nt: TGTGCCAGCAGGTCAGGGTCCCTAGCCAAAAACATTCAGTACTTC
cdr3_aa: CASRSGSLAKNIQYF

v_call: TRBV12-3/TRBV12-4
d_call: -
clone_size: many
cdr3_length: 13
j_call: TRBJ1-2
cdr3_nt: TGTGCCAGCAGTACCGACAGGAACTATGGCTACACCTTC
cdr3_aa: CASSTDRNYGYTF

v_call: TRBV7-2
d_call: -
clone_size: few
cdr3_length: 13
j_call: TRBJ2-5
cdr3_nt: TGTGCCAGCAGCTTCGGGAACCAAGAGACCCAGTACTTC
cdr3_aa: CASSFGNQETQYF

v_call: TRBV19
d_call: TRBD1
clone_size: many
cdr3_length: 13
j_call: TRBJ2-2
cdr3_nt: TGTGCCAGTAGTGCACAGGGGATGGGGGAGCTGTTTTTT
cdr3_aa: CASSAQGMGELFF

v_call: TRBV11-2
d_call: TRBD2
clone_size: -
cdr3_length: 16
j_call: TRBJ2-1
cdr3_nt: TGTGCCAGCAGCTTAGTGGGGACTAGCTCCTACAATGAGCAGTTCTTC
cdr3_aa: CASSLVGTSSYNEQFF

v_call: TRBV29-1
d_call: -
clone_size: many
cdr3_length: 14
j_call: TRBJ2-6
cdr3_nt: TGCAGCGTCGGACTCGGCTCTGGGGCCAACGTCCTGACTTTC
cdr3_aa: CSVGLGSGANVLTF

v_call: TRBV28
d_call: TRBD1
clone_size: many
cdr3_length: 14
j_call: TRBJ1-2
cdr3_nt: TGTGCCAGCAGTTACCCGACAGGGCGGTTGGGCTACACCTTC
cdr3_aa: CASSYPTGRLGYTF

v_call: TRBV29-1
d_call: TRBD1
clone_size: few
cdr3_length: 13
j_call: TRBJ2-7
cdr3_nt: TGCAGCGTTAGGGGGACAGAACACTACGAGCAGTACTTC
cdr3_aa: CSVRGTEHYEQYF

v_call: TRBV7-9
d_call: TRBD1
clone_size: few
cdr3_length: 17
j_call: TRBJ1-4
cdr3_nt: TGTGCCAGCAGACCTACGGGACAGGGGAGAGGAAATGAAAAACTGTTTTTT
cdr3_aa: CASRPTGQGRGNEKLFF